This T cell receptor (beta chain) originates from a study of T cell responses to AZD1222 COVID-19 vaccine. Details on this clone: Its antigen remains unidentified.

This CDR3 has 15 residues. The germline CDR1 and CDR2 sequences are MGHRA and YSYEKL. Trimming removed 0 bases at V and 2 bases at J, with 9 bases between. Clones were read by immunoSEQ multiplex PCR, and TCRdb kept only the in-frame ones, dropping some. The sample has 95,000 to 110,000 clones; over 70% are singletons. Findings and caveats of the study: Repertoire sampling happened only post peak T cell response. At baseline, seropositivity was found in only 5 to 7 AZD1222 recipients. The reported proportion of spike-specific TCRs targeting unmutated variant regions was nearly half. Donors were largely white British and mainly female; clonal diversity was possibly underestimated.

The clonotype originates from an adult in good health. This chain joins TRBV4-1 and TRBJ2-3; D gene ambiguous. The sequencing here drew on peripheral blood, taken on day 0 of AZD1222 vaccination. CDR3 sequence reads: CASSQEWRSTDTQYF. In DNA, the CDR3 is TGCGCCAGCAGCCAAGAATGGCGGTCCACAGATACGCAGTATTTT.